Listed below are T cell receptor beta chains from one sample, sequenced in a study of T cells in Graves' hyperthyroidism and ophthalmopathy. Each CDR3 protein gets one entry after TCRdb re-called the multiplex PCR reads with MiXCR. Among some 580,000 distinct CDR3 sequences listed, roughly a sixth were seen once. Sequencing was done on a sample of blood. Receptors originate from a woman aged 40-49 years with Graves' ophthalmopathy. CDR3s leave out the opening cysteine and the closing phenylalanine or tryptophan.

TRBJ2-5 TRBV7-9 ASRIDGGQGETQY
TRBJ2-1 TRBV5-1 ASSPSSGGDEQF
TRBJ2-3 TRBV24-1 ATSSGGSTDTQY
TRBJ2-3 TRBV5-1 ARLAGHCPLSTDTQY
TRBJ2-3 TRBV11-2 ASSLAGRAGDTQY
TRBJ2-1 TRBV19 ASTSGFRTSGGNEQF
TRBJ2-7 TRBV10-3 AISESEGAYEQY
TRBJ1-6 TRBV7-8 ASSPAGGNSPLH
TRBJ2-1 TRBV12-3/TRBV12-4 ASSSLPGQGARNEQF
TRBJ2-4 TRBV28 ASRPTDPKNIQY
TRBJ1-2 TRBV10-3 AISQGSLNYGYT
TRBJ1-2 TRBV20-1 SAERGLGRKGYT
TRBJ2-7 TRBV27 ASSGTGVREQY
TRBJ1-1 TRBV7-3 ASPNIHMNTEAF
TRBJ2-3 TRBV20-1 SAFFGPSTDTQY
TRBJ2-2 TRBV3-1 ASSQGASNTGELF
TRBJ1-4 TRBV29-1 SGGQPNEKLF
- TRBV5-4 ASSLAVVGRSSYNEQY
TRBJ1-4 TRBV10-3 AIRAGTGGEKLF
TRBJ1-2 TRBV4-1 ASSQTGNSYYGYT
TRBJ2-3 TRBV6-1 ASSLTGGGGLEDTQY
TRBJ1-1 TRBV6-1 ATHRNTEAF
TRBJ2-5 TRBV2 ASRGQGARETQY
TRBJ1-1 TRBV6-1 ASRRSGTANTEAF
TRBJ1-3 TRBV6-1 ASRSGDSGNTIY
TRBJ2-3 TRBV7-9 ASSLTPRQHLFTDTQY
TRBJ2-3 TRBV24-1 ATSDGVGWAGADTQY
TRBJ1-2 TRBV24-1 ATSDATGNYGYT
TRBJ2-2 TRBV2 ASSPGLGPTGELF
TRBJ2-5 TRBV9 ASNPQGGLPQETQY
TRBJ2-5 TRBV5-1 ASSLDPTETQY
TRBJ2-1 TRBV5-1 ASSPDRLSYNEQF
TRBJ2-2 TRBV20-1 SARDVQGPYDGELF
TRBJ1-1 TRBV29-1 SVEFRGNTEAF
TRBJ2-2 TRBV6-1 ASRKLPANTGELF
TRBJ2-7 TRBV11-2 ASSSIAGAGYEQY
TRBJ2-7 TRBV20-1 GGTSGDLYEQY
TRBJ2-4 TRBV2 ASSEGDVAPGIQY
TRBJ1-1 TRBV5-1 ASREGLNTEAF
TRBJ2-1 TRBV14 ASSQVTGVYNEQF
TRBJ1-2 TRBV6-1 ASSYGETYGYT
TRBJ2-7 TRBV5-1 ASGRGAEYEQY